A selection of T cell receptor beta chains follows, all from one sample in a study of cytomegalovirus exposure and HLA in healthy donors. Clones were read by immunoSEQ multiplex PCR, and TCRdb kept only the in-frame ones, dropping some. This sample yields about 91,000 clones, of which about nine tenths are seen a single time; roughly 2.3% belongs to the top ten. The sequencing sample was made of PBMCs. Receptor source: a man younger than 35 in good health and CMV-seronegative. Both conserved end residues are part of each CDR3. D genes are given only for firm matches. Rows may omit the clone size; those that give it use once, few, many or a size class.

>.|17|TRBV11-2|.|TRBJ2-6
CASSLVPPGFGANVLTF
TGTGCCAGCAGCTTAGTCCCCCCAGGGTTTGGGGCCAACGTCCTGACTTTC
>.|17|TRBV11-2|.|TRBJ1-3
CASSFNPPSSSGNTIYF
TGTGCCAGCAGCTTTAACCCTCCTTCGAGCTCTGGAAACACCATATATTTT
>TRBD2|15|TRBV30|.|TRBJ2-1
CAWSVLSGASNEQFF
TGTGCCTGGAGTGTACTGAGCGGGGCCTCGAATGAGCAGTTCTTC
>TRBD1|15|TRBV6-5|once|TRBJ1-5
CASSSGTGYNQPQHF
TGTGCCAGCAGTTCGGGGACAGGGTATAATCAGCCCCAGCATTTT
>.|13|TRBV28|.|TRBJ1-5
CASRGFENQPQHF
TGTGCCAGCAGGGGCTTTGAGAATCAGCCCCAGCATTTT
>.|14|TRBV28|.|TRBJ1-2
CASSFGAWGGGYTF
TGTGCCAGCAGTTTTGGGGCTTGGGGGGGAGGCTACACCTTC
>TRBD1|16|TRBV5-5|.|TRBJ2-1
CASDKKGTGSYNEQFF
TGTGCCAGCGACAAGAAGGGGACAGGCTCCTACAATGAGCAGTTCTTC
>TRBD1|14|TRBV7-6|.|TRBJ2-4
CASSRDSRDGIQYF
TGTGCCAGCAGCCGGGACAGCCGCGACGGCATTCAGTACTTC
>TRBD1|17|TRBV27|.|TRBJ2-2
CASSTRLRGSQNGELFF
TGTGCCAGCAGTACGCGGCTCAGGGGGAGTCAGAACGGGGAGCTGTTTTTT
>TRBD1|15|TRBV19|.|TRBJ1-5
CASAPRGQSNQPQHF
TGTGCCAGTGCCCCACGGGGACAGTCGAATCAGCCCCAGCATTTT
>TRBD2|16|TRBV9|.|TRBJ2-1
CASSVGGSGTYNEQFF
TGTGCCAGCAGCGTGGGCGGGAGTGGGACCTACAATGAGCAGTTCTTC
>.|12|TRBV15|few|TRBJ1-2
CATSRDPYGYTF
TGTGCCACCAGCAGAGACCCATATGGCTACACCTTC
>TRBD2|15|TRBV27|.|TRBJ2-2
CASRLAGGRTGELFF
TGTGCCAGTCGGCTAGCGGGAGGGCGCACCGGGGAGCTGTTTTTT
>TRBD1|12|TRBV19|.|TRBJ1-5
CATNRGYQPQHF
TGTGCCACTAACAGGGGGTATCAGCCCCAGCATTTT
>.|17|TRBV28|.|TRBJ2-1
CASSLNLGLALYNEQFF
TGTGCCAGCAGTTTAAACCTCGGGCTAGCGCTATACAATGAGCAGTTCTTC
>TRBD2|17|TRBV4-1|.|TRBJ2-1
CASSQGRTSGKGNEQFF
TGCGCCAGCAGCCAAGGAAGGACTAGCGGGAAAGGCAATGAGCAGTTCTTC
>.|15|TRBV6-5|.|TRBJ1-5
CASSPPGGSNQPQHF
TGTGCCAGCAGTCCCCCCGGGGGTAGCAATCAGCCCCAGCATTTT
>TRBD2|13|TRBV2|.|TRBJ2-1
CASKASGRGEQFF
TGTGCCAGCAAGGCTAGCGGGAGGGGTGAGCAGTTCTTC
>.|14|TRBV2|.|TRBJ1-6
CASRTRFGQSPLHF
TGTGCCAGCAGGACAAGGTTTGGACAGTCGCCCCTCCACTTT
>TRBD1|16|TRBV7-6|.|TRBJ1-4
CASSGDGQGIGEKLFF
TGTGCCAGCAGCGGCGACGGACAGGGGATAGGAGAAAAACTGTTTTTT
>TRBD2|17|TRBV27|.|TRBJ2-1
CASSSAWIVAGFNEQFF
TGTGCCAGCAGTTCCGCCTGGATAGTAGCGGGGTTCAATGAGCAGTTCTTC
>.|15|TRBV7-9|.|TRBJ2-7
CASSRAGTANYEQYF
TGTGCCAGCAGCCGGGCGGGGACTGCCAACTACGAGCAGTACTTC
>TRBD1|14|TRBV9|.|TRBJ1-5
CASSDGTDNQPQHF
TGTGCCAGCAGCGACGGGACAGACAATCAGCCCCAGCATTTT
>.|12|TRBV7-2|.|TRBJ2-1
CASSPYSNEQFF
TGTGCCAGCAGCCCATATAGCAATGAGCAGTTCTTC
>TRBD2|17|TRBV11-2|few|TRBJ2-1
CASSRGGRASSYNEQFF
TGTGCCAGCAGTCGGGGCGGGAGGGCTAGCTCCTACAATGAGCAGTTCTTC